The rows below give T cell receptor beta chains drawn from one sample of a study of blood T cell repertoires in COVID-19. Clones were read by immunoSEQ multiplex PCR, and TCRdb kept only the in-frame ones, dropping some. The sample records more than 130,000 clones, roughly 90% being singletons. Material: peripheral blood. Receptors originate from a man aged 45-60 years with active or convalescent COVID-19. CDR3s include the opening cysteine and the closing phenylalanine or tryptophan. Each record gives: clone size, V gene, CDR3 protein. A row's size may be missing; if present it is once, few, many or a size class.

abundance: once; v_gene: TRBV5-4; CDR3aa: CASSPKGWTDTQYF
abundance: -; v_gene: TRBV2; CDR3aa: CASSEATSGSNEQFF
abundance: -; v_gene: TRBV5-1; CDR3aa: CASSLGQGTPGTDTQYF
abundance: -; v_gene: TRBV9; CDR3aa: CASSVYFRETSGNTIYF
abundance: -; v_gene: TRBV11-2; CDR3aa: CASSAGAGGEQYF
abundance: once; v_gene: TRBV27; CDR3aa: CASSGPRTGGLDTGELFF
abundance: -; v_gene: TRBV30; CDR3aa: CAWSPMGGMNTEAFF
abundance: -; v_gene: TRBV18; CDR3aa: CASSTGLSTDTQYF
abundance: -; v_gene: TRBV23-1; CDR3aa: CASSPANEQFF
abundance: -; v_gene: TRBV19; CDR3aa: CASSMTSGRTNEQFF
abundance: -; v_gene: TRBV5-1; CDR3aa: CASSPGEGRYEQYF
abundance: once; v_gene: TRBV11-2; CDR3aa: CASTQGREYNEQFF
abundance: -; v_gene: TRBV7-2; CDR3aa: CASSLQGSPEQYF
abundance: -; v_gene: TRBV7-2; CDR3aa: CASSLVPGRDNTGELFF
abundance: -; v_gene: TRBV10-3; CDR3aa: CAISETGPGETQYF
abundance: -; v_gene: TRBV19; CDR3aa: CASSIDSGVMNTEAFF
abundance: -; v_gene: TRBV19; CDR3aa: CASRPGQGYGYTF
abundance: -; v_gene: TRBV5-1; CDR3aa: CASSRMEGTDTQYF
abundance: -; v_gene: TRBV11-2; CDR3aa: CASSLRGMNTEAFF
abundance: -; v_gene: TRBV19; CDR3aa: CASSKLAGTYEQYF
abundance: -; v_gene: TRBV19; CDR3aa: CASSKLGTGGYEQYF
abundance: -; v_gene: TRBV5-1; CDR3aa: CASSLARGGSYEQYF
abundance: -; v_gene: TRBV5-6; CDR3aa: CASSADTSSTDTQYF
abundance: few; v_gene: TRBV5-1; CDR3aa: CASSWGTGNYGYTF
abundance: -; v_gene: TRBV19; CDR3aa: CASSPQGPGEKLFF
abundance: -; v_gene: TRBV5-5; CDR3aa: CASSLARIDRGGGELFF
abundance: -; v_gene: TRBV5-4; CDR3aa: CASSLKGIAATDTQYF
abundance: -; v_gene: TRBV30; CDR3aa: CAWSVSGSGNTIYF
abundance: -; v_gene: TRBV10-3; CDR3aa: CAISESDYGYTF
abundance: -; v_gene: TRBV2; CDR3aa: CASEGQGLSTDTQYF
abundance: -; v_gene: TRBV7-9; CDR3aa: CASSSNRGVGEYEQYF
abundance: -; v_gene: TRBV5-1; CDR3aa: CASSLSSGSKGDEQFF
abundance: -; v_gene: TRBV5-5; CDR3aa: CASSFIASQYF
abundance: -; v_gene: TRBV15; CDR3aa: CATSRVGGPYEQYF
abundance: -; v_gene: TRBV5-1; CDR3aa: CASQTGLVPNEKLFF
abundance: -; v_gene: TRBV18; CDR3aa: CASSPLGTGGTDTQYF
abundance: -; v_gene: TRBV7-3; CDR3aa: CASSSTPGQAGGGTEAFF
abundance: -; v_gene: TRBV11-2; CDR3aa: CASSQGAVSTGELFF
abundance: once; v_gene: TRBV24-1; CDR3aa: CATSDPRQGGDNEQFF
abundance: -; v_gene: TRBV20-1; CDR3aa: CSASPGTSERPYEQYF
abundance: -; v_gene: TRBV5-1; CDR3aa: CASSLTGLNTEAFF
abundance: -; v_gene: TRBV10-3; CDR3aa: CAISLTGRGSPLHF
abundance: -; v_gene: TRBV27; CDR3aa: CASSFGGYNEQFF
abundance: -; v_gene: TRBV28; CDR3aa: CASSFREKLFF
abundance: -; v_gene: TRBV2; CDR3aa: CASSERPVTEAFF
abundance: -; v_gene: TRBV12-3/TRBV12-4; CDR3aa: CASSGDWRYEQYF
abundance: few; v_gene: TRBV11-2; CDR3aa: CASSPRPTSGKPDTQYF
abundance: once; v_gene: TRBV7-6; CDR3aa: CASSLGQGRHQPQHF
abundance: once; v_gene: TRBV2; CDR3aa: CASQYSNEQFF
abundance: -; v_gene: TRBV28; CDR3aa: CASRRVGTGAGELFF
abundance: -; v_gene: TRBV6-6; CDR3aa: CASSSQDRGIGYTF
abundance: -; v_gene: TRBV5-5; CDR3aa: CASSTDRALHEKLFF
abundance: -; v_gene: TRBV11-2; CDR3aa: CASSWDRVGDTQYF
abundance: -; v_gene: TRBV10-3; CDR3aa: CAISESPSGTSYNEQFF
abundance: -; v_gene: TRBV4-3; CDR3aa: CASSPGVGEAVDEQYF
abundance: -; v_gene: TRBV3-1/TRBV3-2; CDR3aa: CASSQGASGRYEQYF
abundance: -; v_gene: TRBV5-1; CDR3aa: CASSLDRLARTGELFF
abundance: -; v_gene: TRBV9; CDR3aa: CASSVGGTGSYEQYF
abundance: -; v_gene: TRBV6-6; CDR3aa: CASSPLTSGRTTRETQYF